The 11 T cell receptor beta chains presented below share a single source sample, sequenced in a study of somatic mutations in cytotoxic T cells in rheumatoid arthritis. Sequencing used immunoSEQ multiplex PCR; TCRdb keeps in-frame clones, though not all of them. The sample holds approximately 11,000 clones, about 80% seen once. Sequencing input: CD8+ T cells sorted from blood. The source is a woman aged 60-70 years with rheumatoid arthritis.

The V call is TRBV7-8, the J call TRBJ2-1, with TRBD2 matching 8 bases. From germline, CDR1 is SGHVS and CDR2 FQNEAQ. This CDR3 contains 14 residues. J was trimmed by 6 bases and V by 4 bases; bases with no gene match: 5. Here the CDR3 reads CASSSSSGTNEQFF. CDR3 bases: TGTGCCAGCAGCTCCAGTAGCGGGACCAATGAGCAGTTCTTC.

In this sample, this clone is medium-sized. This chain uses TRBV18 with TRBJ1-1; a weak D match, TRBD1 (5 bases). V shed 3 bases and J shed 0 bases, with 5 bases lying between them. The CDR3 has 13 amino acids. CDR1 is KGHSH, CDR2 LQKENI, per germline. CDR3 residues: CASSPGLNTEAFF. CDR3 bases: TGTGCCAGCTCACCGGGGCTGAACACTGAAGCTTTCTTT.

The chain uses TRBV2 and TRBJ1-6, with 8 bases that match TRBD1. CDR1 and CDR2 from the germline V gene are SNHLY and FYNNEI. J was trimmed by 14 bases and V by 8 bases; bases with no gene match: 8. CDR3 length: 12 residues. The CDR3 nucleotides are TGTGCCAGCGTCGACAGGGGCCTAACCCTCCACTTT. It yields the protein CASVDRGLTLHF.

V gene TRBV27 combines with J gene TRBJ1-5; D call uncertain. Trimming removed 6 bases from V and 5 bases from J, with 11 bases in between. Germline CDR1 is MNHEY and CDR2 is SMNVEV (reference sequence). CDR3 size: 13 residues. The CDR3 reads CASRRRVDQPQHF. The CDR3 bases are TGTGCCAGCAGAAGGAGGGTTGATCAGCCCCAGCATTTT.

This rearrangement joins TRBV6-5 to TRBJ2-1; D may be TRBD1 (5 bases). The CDR3 loop spans 14 amino acids. V shed 2 bases and J shed 6 bases, with 11 bases lying between them. CDR1 is MNHEY and CDR2 is SVGAGI in the germline V gene. This CDR3 is CASSYNQGSNEQFF. The CDR3 DNA follows: TGTGCCAGCAGTTACAACCAGGGTTCCAATGAGCAGTTCTTC.

This chain uses TRBV4-1 with TRBJ2-7; tentative D call: TRBD2 (6 bases). Germline assignment: CDR1 MGHRA and CDR2 YSYEKL. The V end was cut by 5 bases, the J end by 1 base, with 15 bases between. The CDR3 is 15 amino acids. The CDR3 reads CASSIEVAESYEQYF. As DNA, the CDR3 is TGCGCCAGCAGCATTGAGGTAGCGGAGTCCTACGAGCAGTACTTC.

The chain employs TRBV5-1 and TRBJ2-1, with D tentatively TRBD2 (5 bases). V lost 3 bases, J lost 0 bases, and 10 bases lay in between. The CDR3 contains 15 residues. Germline CDR1 reads SGHRS; CDR2 reads YFSETQ. CDR3 region: CASSSDLSSYNEQFF. CDR3 coding DNA: TGCGCCAGCAGCTCGGACTTGAGCTCCTACAATGAGCAGTTCTTC.

The J gene is TRBJ2-5, the V gene TRBV5-6, with D unresolved. CDR1 is SGHDT and CDR2 is YYEEEE in the germline V gene. V lost 0 bases and J 5 bases, leaving 5 bases between the germline ends. The CDR3 contains 12 residues. This chain's CDR3 is CASSLAAETQYF. The CDR3, as DNA: TGTGCCAGCAGCTTGGCCGCGGAGACCCAGTACTTC.

This clone has just one count. The V call is TRBV27, the J call TRBJ2-1; TRBD2 aligns across 8 bases. Per the germline V gene, CDR1 is MNHEY and CDR2 is SMNVEV (reference sequence). Germline trimming cut 6 bases from V and 2 bases from J; bases unmatched to any gene: 6. This CDR3 spans 15 amino acids. The CDR3 here is CASRLSGSTYNEQFF. Here the CDR3 DNA reads TGTGCCAGCAGGCTAAGCGGGAGTACCTACAATGAGCAGTTCTTC.

The chain links TRBV7-3 to TRBJ2-3; 7 nucleotides line up with TRBD1. CDR1 is SGHTA, CDR2 FQGTGA, per germline. This CDR3 is 15 amino acids long. The junction had 6 bases not matched to a gene; V was cut back by 4 bases and J by 2 bases. The DNA of the CDR3 is TGTGCCAGCAGCTCAACAGGGGCCCTCACAGATACGCAGTATTTT. It is translated as CASSSTGALTDTQYF.

This rearrangement joins TRBV5-1 to TRBJ2-7, with 12 positions matching TRBD2. CDR3 length: 16 amino acids. Germline V gene sequence: CDR1 SGHRS, CDR2 YFSETQ. Trimming at V came to 0 bases and at J to 6 bases, leaving 7 bases not matched to a gene. CDR3 DNA: TGCGCCAGCAGCTTGGAGGCGAGACTAGCGGGAGTCGAGCAGTACTTC. Its translation is CASSLEARLAGVEQYF.